One and the same sample provided the 30 T cell receptor beta chains below, sequenced in a study of patients and donors after allogeneic stem cell transplantation. TCRdb independently ran MiXCR on the RT-PCR reads; one entry per CDR3 protein. Here the sample spans approximately 200,000 distinct CDR3 sequences, 14% being singletons. Sequenced sample: blood, either unsorted or a sorted T cell fraction (not recorded which). The receptor set was obtained from a human donor who was either an allogeneic HSCT recipient or a stem cell or donor lymphocyte infusion donor (not recorded which). It is not recorded whose cells these are; they may come from a transplant donor.

The table lists this clonotype with a few counts. The chain links TRBV9 to TRBJ2-2, with 8 bases matching TRBD2. The germline V gene has CDR1 SGDLS and CDR2 YYNGEE. The CDR3 is made up of 18 amino acids. The J segment lost 5 bases and the V segment lost 0 bases, leaving 12 bases of the junction unmatched. CDR3 protein: CASSVELPGGPSTGELFF. CDR3 sequence (DNA): TGTGCCAGCAGCGTAGAGCTTCCGGGAGGGCCCTCGACCGGGGAGCTGTTTTTT.

This clonotype was counted ten times or more. The chain has TRBV20-1 and TRBJ2-5; the match to TRBD2 covers 12 bases. The trim removed 6 bases at V and 5 bases at J, leaving 7 bases unmatched. Germline CDR1 and CDR2: DFQATT and SNEGSKA (reference sequence). The CDR3 length is 14 residues. Here the CDR3 reads CSAPTLAGGETQYF. DNA for the CDR3: TGCAGTGCCCCCACCCTAGCGGGAGGGGAGACCCAGTACTTC.

This clonotype appeared a few times. This chain joins TRBV19 and TRBJ2-1; TRBD2 agrees at 9 bases. The CDR3 runs to 16 residues. Germline V CDR1 and CDR2: LNHDA, SQIVND (reference sequence). V trimming: 1 base; J trimming: 7 bases; junction bases outside the gene matches: 8. CDR3 sequence: CASSIGAAGGRNEQFF. Here the CDR3 DNA reads TGTGCCAGTAGTATAGGGGCAGCGGGGGGTAGGAATGAGCAGTTCTTC.

This clonotype was observed many times. This chain joins TRBV15 and TRBJ2-2; D uncertain. Trimming shortened V by 5 bases and J by 3 bases, and 16 bases separated the two germline ends. Per germline, CDR1 LNHNV and CDR2 YYDKDF (reference sequence). The CDR3 extends over 16 amino acids. CDR3 nucleotides: TGTGCCACCAGCCTGAGAGTGGTCCAAGACACCGGGGAGCTGTTTTTT. This gives the protein CATSLRVVQDTGELFF.

This clonotype was counted ten times or more. The chain employs TRBV4-2 and TRBJ2-2; D call uncertain. This CDR3 has 14 amino acids. The germline gives CDR1 LGHNA, CDR2 YNFKEQ. The V end lost 3 bases, the J end lost 6 bases, and 11 bases lay between the germline ends. CDR3 DNA: TGTGCCAGCAGCCATCGACCCCCCCCCGGGGAGCTGTTTTTT. Its protein is CASSHRPPPGELFF.

Here the CDR3 reads CASSRSTEPYYGYTF. DNA for the CDR3: TGTGCCAGTAGTAGATCGACCGAGCCCTACTATGGCTACACCTTC. This chain links TRBV19 with TRBJ1-2; D call uncertain. Germline CDR1 LNHDA, CDR2 SQIVND (reference sequence). V was clipped by 4 bases and J by 3 bases, with 15 bases between them. The length of the CDR3 is 15 residues.

In this sample, this clonotype turned up many times. The chain combines TRBV12-3 or TRBV12-4 with TRBJ2-7; TRBD1 aligns across 9 bases. The CDR3 runs 14 residues. The trim removed 4 bases at V and 4 bases at J, leaving 5 bases unmatched. The CDR3 sequence: CASSSGQGRYEQYF. The DNA for the CDR3 is TGTGCCAGCAGTTCAGGACAGGGGAGGTACGAGCAGTACTTC.

This chain links TRBV7-8 with TRBJ1-3; D uncertain. Germline V gives CDR1 SGHVS, CDR2 FQNEAQ. The CDR3 covers 14 residues. Deletions cut 1 base from V and 2 bases from J, with 6 bases between. The CDR3 DNA reads as TGTGCCAGCAGCTTAGATAGGACTGGAAACACCATATATTTT. As protein: CASSLDRTGNTIYF.

This clonotype appeared a few times. The chain combines TRBV6-2 or TRBV6-3 with TRBJ1-1, with D unclear. In germline, CDR1 is MNHEY, CDR2 SVGEGT. V was cut by 6 bases and J by 0 bases, with 11 bases left in between. The CDR3 is 14 amino acids. The CDR3 DNA is TGTGCCAGCAGGCCAACCTATTTGAACACTGAAGCTTTCTTT. Amino acids: CASRPTYLNTEAFF.

This clonotype was recorded at least ten times. J is TRBJ2-2 and V is TRBV5-1; 11 nucleotides align to TRBD2. Germline V CDR1 and CDR2: SGHRS, YFSETQ. This CDR3 spans 19 amino acids. J was trimmed by 0 bases and V by 0 bases; bases with no gene match: 7. The CDR3 coding sequence is TGCGCCAGCAGCTTGGGACTAGCGGGGCTCACCTCGAACACCGGGGAGCTGTTTTTT. It encodes CASSLGLAGLTSNTGELFF.

This clonotype has only a few counts. The chain has TRBV27 and TRBJ1-1; D ambiguous. Looked up from germline, CDR1 is MNHEY and CDR2 is SMNVEV (reference sequence). The length of the CDR3 is 16 residues. The V gene lost 5 bases and the J gene lost 8 bases, with 24 bases spanning the gap. The CDR3 is CASSPLVTPGPAEAFF. As DNA, the CDR3 is TGTGCCAGCAGTCCCCTCGTGACGCCAGGACCGGCGGAAGCTTTCTTT.

This clonotype was recorded a few times. CDR3 residues: CASSLVTSWDRTGELFF. The CDR3 DNA is TGTGCCAGCAGCTTAGTCACCTCGTGGGACCGGACCGGGGAGCTGTTTTTT. The chain recombines TRBV7-6 with TRBJ2-2; D possibly uses TRBD1 or TRBD2 (5 bases each). Trimming pared 1 base from V and 5 bases from J, leaving 17 bases between. Germline CDR1 reads SGHVS; CDR2 reads FNYEAQ. This CDR3 has 17 residues.

In DNA form, the CDR3 reads TGCGCCAGCAGCTTGGTTGGGGGGGCCCATCAGCCCCAGCATTTT. Residues: CASSLVGGAHQPQHF. The rearrangement links TRBV5-1 to TRBJ1-5; TRBD1 might be the D (6 bases). The V and J ends lost 0 bases and 5 bases respectively, with 12 bases between them. The length of the CDR3 is 15 residues. CDR1 and CDR2 from the germline V gene are SGHRS and YFSETQ.

This chain links TRBV20-1 with TRBJ1-2; D might be TRBD1 (5 bases). Trimming took off 1 base at V and 3 bases at J, with 18 bases between the two ends. The CDR3 runs 16 residues. Germline V gene lookup returns CDR1 DFQATT and CDR2 SNEGSKA (reference sequence). DNA for the CDR3: TGCAGTGCTAGAGCGGGTCAGGGTGGATTTTACTATGGCTACACCTTC. Protein: CSARAGQGGFYYGYTF.

This clonotype came up many times. CDR3 amino acids: CASSDRLAGGNNEQFF. CDR3 coding DNA: TGTGCCAGCAGTGATCGGCTAGCGGGGGGGAACAATGAGCAGTTCTTC. The chain couples TRBV2 to TRBJ2-1; 12 nucleotides line up with TRBD2. With 3 bases clipped from V and 5 bases from J, the junction kept 5 bases outside the gene matches. This CDR3 spans 16 amino acids. Germline lookup yields CDR1 SNHLY and CDR2 FYNNEI.

This clonotype was observed a few times. The genes are TRBV20-1 and TRBJ2-3; the match to TRBD2 covers 16 bases. The CDR3 contains 19 residues. Germline values: CDR1 DFQATT, CDR2 SNEGSKA (reference sequence). Losses at the gene ends were 6 bases for V and 2 bases for J; bases not matched to a gene: 14. Here the CDR3 reads CSAQISGLAGGLPTDTQYF. The CDR3 bases are TGCAGTGCCCAGATCTCGGGACTAGCGGGAGGGCTCCCCACAGATACGCAGTATTTT.

This clonotype came up a few times. The rearrangement uses TRBV4-3 and TRBJ2-3, with unresolved D. Trimming pared 1 base from V and 2 bases from J, leaving 4 bases between. This CDR3 has 13 residues. Per germline, CDR1 LGHNA and CDR2 YSLEER. CDR3 amino acids: CASSQGVTDTQYF. DNA of the CDR3: TGCGCCAGCAGCCAAGGGGTCACAGATACGCAGTATTTT.

Ten or more counts support this clonotype. V gene TRBV28 combines with J gene TRBJ1-5; maybe TRBD1 (6 bases). The CDR3 is 16 amino acids. Trimming took 3 bases from V and 0 from J, leaving 12 bases between them. CDR1 is MDHEN and CDR2 is SYDVKM in the germline V gene. The DNA of the CDR3 is TGTGCCAGCAGTTTCGCGGGAGGGGGTAGCAATCAGCCCCAGCATTTT. Protein: CASSFAGGGSNQPQHF.

V gene TRBV6-1 combines with J gene TRBJ2-7, with TRBD1 matching over 7 bases. The germline gives CDR1 MNHNS, CDR2 SASEGT. Losses at the gene ends were 6 bases for V and 5 bases for J; bases not matched to a gene: 7. The CDR3 spans 13 residues. The CDR3 here is CASSLRGSHEQYF. The CDR3 coding sequence is TGTGCCAGCAGCCTCAGGGGGAGCCACGAGCAGTACTTC.

As concerns this clonotype: One end of the junction does not line up with germline, which may come from a read error. The rearrangement joins TRBV7-9 to TRBJ2-5; D unclear. CDR3 length: 13 amino acids. Germline CDR1 SEHNR, CDR2 FQNEAQ (reference sequence). The CDR3 is CTSSLDSWETQYF. CDR3 DNA sequence: TGTACCAGCAGCTTAGACTCTTGGGAGACCCAGTACTTC.

The V and J genes are TRBV18 and TRBJ2-2; D gene ambiguous. Germline assignment: CDR1 KGHSH and CDR2 LQKENI. This CDR3 has 13 amino acids. V shed 4 bases and J shed 4 bases, with 7 bases lying between them. The CDR3 here is CASSLYVTGELFF. The CDR3 nucleotides are TGTGCCAGCTCACTTTACGTCACCGGGGAGCTGTTTTTT. The full variable domain, its missing parts supplied by reference TRBV18 and TRBJ2-2, is NAGVMQNPRHLVRRRGQEARLRCSPMKGHSHVYWYRQLPEEGLKFMVYLQKENIIDESGMPKERFSAEFPKEGPSILRIQQVVRGDSAAYFCASSLYVTGELFFGEGSRLTVL.

This clonotype was detected only a few times. V and J are TRBV7-3 and TRBJ2-5, with D possibly called TRBD1 or TRBD2 (5 bases each). The V end lost 0 bases, the J end lost 5 bases, and 13 bases lay between the germline ends. Germline V gene lookup returns CDR1 SGHTA and CDR2 FQGTGA. This CDR3 spans 15 amino acids. In nucleotides, the CDR3 is TGTGCCAGCAGCTTAACTCCAGGGAGTAGGGAGACCCAGTACTTC. Translated, it gives CASSLTPGSRETQYF.

This clonotype was observed many times. CDR3 residues: CASSPGGSQETQYF. In DNA, the CDR3 is TGTGCCAGCAGTCCGGGGGGGAGCCAAGAGACCCAGTACTTC. The V gene is TRBV2, the J gene TRBJ2-5; the match to TRBD2 covers 8 bases. The CDR3 length is 14 residues. V dropped 5 bases and J dropped 1; count of bases not matched to a gene: 3. CDR1 SNHLY and CDR2 FYNNEI come from the germline V gene.

The rearrangement uses TRBV2 and TRBJ1-1; a possible D gene is TRBD1 (5 bases). Germline CDR1 is SNHLY and CDR2 is FYNNEI. The CDR3 spans 15 residues. Trimming cost V 1 base and J 2 bases, with 11 bases left between them. The CDR3 sequence: CASSEGGRVNTEAFF. The CDR3 DNA follows: TGTGCCAGCAGTGAAGGAGGCAGGGTAAACACTGAAGCTTTCTTT.

This clonotype was counted between two and nine times. The chain carries TRBV10-3 and TRBJ2-2; 10 positions match TRBD2. V lost 11 bases to trimming and J lost 6 bases; unmatched junction nucleotides: 6. Per germline, CDR1 ENHRY and CDR2 SYGVKD. The CDR3 consists of 13 residues. Here the CDR3 DNA reads TGTGCCTCACTAGCGGGACGGCCCGGGGAGCTGTTTTTT. Amino acid sequence: CASLAGRPGELFF.

This clonotype appeared many times. CDR3 bases: TGCAGCGTCGCATCAGGGGTCCCGAAATCTGAAGCTTTCTTT. It codes for CSVASGVPKSEAFF. The chain is built from TRBV29-1 and TRBJ1-1; tentative D call: TRBD1 (6 bases). Looked up from germline, CDR1 is SQVTM and CDR2 is ANQGSEA. V lost 6 bases and J 6 bases, leaving 20 bases between the germline ends. The CDR3 is 14 residues long.

Concerning this clonotype itself: This is likely a read error, given that the CDR3 carries no conserved phenylalanine or tryptophan at its end. The DNA is left out, because the CDR3 cannot be placed on it with certainty; the CDR3 is given as TCRdb lists it. This sequence joins TRBV20-1 and TRBJ1-6; TRBD1, the D gene given by the table, was not confirmed from the DNA. Germline-derived CDR1 and CDR2 are DFQATT and SNEGSKA (reference sequence). 8 amino acids form the CDR3, both terminal residues included. CDR3 residues: CSALAGEC.

This clonotype has only a few counts. The rearrangement uses TRBV20-1 and TRBJ2-7; TRBD2 matches at 12 bases. The CDR3 is 15 amino acids. V lost 5 bases, J lost 3 bases, and 8 bases stayed unmatched. Germline V gene data show CDR1 as DFQATT and CDR2 as SNEGSKA (reference sequence). The CDR3 here is CSAEDRLAGVYEQYF. The CDR3 nucleotides read TGCAGTGCTGAAGACCGACTAGCGGGAGTCTACGAGCAGTACTTC.

This chain links TRBV4-3 with TRBJ1-6; D not resolved. CDR3 size: 17 residues. Germline loops: CDR1 LGHNA, CDR2 YSLEER. V was pared by 1 base and J by 9 bases, with 19 bases between. CDR3 bases: TGCGCCAGCAGCCAAGTAATGGTGTCTTATATAGCTTCACCCCTCCACTTT. Protein product: CASSQVMVSYIASPLHF.

This clonotype was seen only a few times. The rearrangement joins TRBV4-1 to TRBJ1-2; D is uncertain. The CDR3 runs to 14 residues. Germline assignment: CDR1 MGHRA and CDR2 YSYEKL. V lost 1 base to trimming and J lost 4 bases, with 10 bases between them. CDR3 in amino acids: CASSQGTSSYGYTF. CDR3 sequence (DNA): TGCGCCAGCAGCCAAGGGACGTCCAGCTATGGCTACACCTTC.